This passage covers 9 T cell receptor beta chains from one sample sequenced in a study of blood T cell repertoires in COVID-19. Some clones are missing from TCRdb's copy, which holds only in-frame ones; the method was immunoSEQ multiplex PCR. Of roughly 140,000 clones listed, roughly nine tenths were seen once; the top ten hold approximately 2.3%. The sample consisted of peripheral blood. The receptors shown here come from a woman aged 65 to 85 with acute or convalescent COVID-19.

V is TRBV7-9 and J is TRBJ1-1; tentatively, D is TRBD1 (6 bases). V dropped 1 base and J dropped 1 base, with 19 bases sitting between them. The CDR3 has 18 amino acids. CDR1 SEHNR and CDR2 FQNEAQ come from the germline V gene (reference sequence). This CDR3 reads CASSLGQGMAGENTEAFF. In DNA form, the CDR3 reads TGTGCCAGCAGCTTAGGGCAGGGGATGGCGGGGGAGAACACTGAAGCTTTCTTT. Combining the CDR3 with reference TRBV7-9 and TRBJ1-1 gives the whole variable domain DTGVSQNPRHKITKRGQNVTFRCDPISEHNRLYWYRQTLGQGPEFLTYFQNEAQLEKSRLLSDRFSAERPKGSFSTLEIQRTEQGDSAMYLCASSLGQGMAGENTEAFFGQGTRLTVV.

The V call is TRBV7-2, the J call TRBJ1-3; D is ambiguous. The CDR3 is 15 amino acids. CDR1 SGHTA and CDR2 FQGNSA come from the germline V gene. Between the trimmed V and J ends, which lost 3 bases and 0 bases, there was a span of 9 bases. This CDR3 reads CASSFGLNSGNTIYF. The CDR3 nucleotides are TGTGCCAGCAGCTTTGGACTCAACTCTGGAAACACCATATATTTT.

This chain connects TRBV7-9 to TRBJ1-4; maybe TRBD1 (6 bases). From germline, CDR1 is SEHNR and CDR2 FQNEAQ (reference sequence). The ends were cut back, 5 bases at V and 4 bases at J, with 14 bases in the middle. The CDR3 is 15 amino acids. The CDR3 reads CASSRGGQFNEKLFF. The CDR3 DNA reads TGTGCCAGCAGCCGTGGTGGACAGTTTAATGAAAAACTGTTTTTT.

J is TRBJ1-2 and V is TRBV9, with 9 positions matching TRBD1. CDR1 is SGDLS and CDR2 is YYNGEE in the germline V gene. This CDR3 is built from 15 residues. The trim removed 4 bases at V and 4 bases at J, leaving 8 bases unmatched. Written as DNA, the CDR3 is TGTGCCAGCAGCAGGGACAGGGCTTCCCTCTATGGCTACACCTTC. Translation gives CASSRDRASLYGYTF.

The chain employs TRBV6-5 and TRBJ1-5, with TRBD1 as a possible D gene (6 bases). The CDR3 has 15 residues. Trimming cost V 6 bases and J 3 bases, with 15 bases left between them. From germline, CDR1 is MNHEY and CDR2 SVGAGI. In DNA form, the CDR3 reads TGTGCCAGCAGCGAGACAGGTAATTACAATCAGCCCCAGCATTTT. Amino acids: CASSETGNYNQPQHF.

This rearrangement joins TRBV6-5 to TRBJ2-1; 10 bases are shared with TRBD2. Germline CDR1 and CDR2: MNHEY and SVGAGI. This CDR3 has 16 amino acids. Trimming took 0 bases from V and 2 from J; bases not matched to a gene: 1. CDR3 residues: CASSYSSGGAYNEQFF. In DNA, the CDR3 is TGTGCCAGCAGTTACTCGAGCGGGGGGGCCTACAATGAGCAGTTCTTC.

This chain links TRBV5-1 with TRBJ2-7, with TRBD1 identical over 7 bases. The germline CDR1 and CDR2 sequences are SGHRS and YFSETQ. Losses at the gene ends were 0 bases for V and 3 bases for J; bases not matched to a gene: 3. CDR3 size: 14 residues. The CDR3 here is CASSLDGTVYEQYV. The CDR3 DNA is TGCGCCAGCAGCTTGGACGGGACAGTCTACGAGCAGTACGTC.

CDR3 protein: CASSVRLGAAAQETQYF. In nucleotides, the CDR3 is TGTGCCAGCAGCGTCCGTTTAGGAGCCGCCGCCCAAGAGACCCAGTACTTC. The rearrangement joins TRBV9 to TRBJ2-5; D gene ambiguous. Trimming removed 2 bases at V and 1 base at J, with 18 bases between. The CDR3 contains 17 residues. Germline assignment: CDR1 SGDLS and CDR2 YYNGEE.

The CDR3 DNA reads as TGTGCCAGCAGTTACGGGCAGAACTTTCCCCTCCACTTT. It yields the protein CASSYGQNFPLHF. This chain links TRBV6-5 with TRBJ1-6; the D is unclear. Germline CDR1 reads MNHEY; CDR2 reads SVGAGI. CDR3 length: 13 residues. V was shortened by 2 bases and J by 13 bases, with 12 bases between the two germline ends.